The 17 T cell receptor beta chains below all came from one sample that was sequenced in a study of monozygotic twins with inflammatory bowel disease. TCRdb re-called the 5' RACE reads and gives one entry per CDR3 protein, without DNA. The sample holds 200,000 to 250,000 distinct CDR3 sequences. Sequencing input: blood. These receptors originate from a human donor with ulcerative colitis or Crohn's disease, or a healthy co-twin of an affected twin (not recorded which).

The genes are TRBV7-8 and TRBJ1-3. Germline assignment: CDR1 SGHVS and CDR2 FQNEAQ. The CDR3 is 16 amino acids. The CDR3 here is CASSLAGRISGNIIYF.

CDR3 residues: CASGWGGYDEAFF. The chain is built from TRBV3-1 and TRBJ1-1; with no DNA, the TCRdb D assignment of TRBD1 cannot be verified. The CDR3 runs 13 residues. From germline, CDR1 is LGHDT and CDR2 YNNKEL (reference sequence).

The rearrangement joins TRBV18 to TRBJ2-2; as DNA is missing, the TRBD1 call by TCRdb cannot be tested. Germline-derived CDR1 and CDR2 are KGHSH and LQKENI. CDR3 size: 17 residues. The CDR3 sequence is CASSPPLRASNTGELFF.

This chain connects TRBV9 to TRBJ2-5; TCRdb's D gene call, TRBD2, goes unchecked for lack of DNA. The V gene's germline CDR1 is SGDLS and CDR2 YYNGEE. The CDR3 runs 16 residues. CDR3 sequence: CASSVEGSGRAETQYF. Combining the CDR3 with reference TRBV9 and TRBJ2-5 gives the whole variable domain DSGVTQTPKHLITATGQRVTLRCSPRSGDLSVYWYQQSLDQGLQFLIQYYNGEERAKGNILERFSAQQFPDLHSELNLSSLELGDSALYFCASSVEGSGRAETQYFGPGTRLLVL.

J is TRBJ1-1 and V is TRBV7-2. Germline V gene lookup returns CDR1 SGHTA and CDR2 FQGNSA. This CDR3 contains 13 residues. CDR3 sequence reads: CASSTKQNTEAFF.

The CDR3 loop is CASSLGWNEQFF. The V call is TRBV5-1, the J call TRBJ2-1. This CDR3 has 12 amino acids. Germline CDR1 reads SGHRS; CDR2 reads YFSETQ.

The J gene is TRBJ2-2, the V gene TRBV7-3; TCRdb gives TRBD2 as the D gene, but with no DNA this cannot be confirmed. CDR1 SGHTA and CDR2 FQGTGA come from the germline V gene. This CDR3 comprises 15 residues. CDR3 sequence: CASSSLSGRSGELFF.

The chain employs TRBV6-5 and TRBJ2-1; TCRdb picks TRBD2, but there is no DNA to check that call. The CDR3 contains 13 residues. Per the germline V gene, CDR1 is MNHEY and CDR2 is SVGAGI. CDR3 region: CATQAGGVNEQFF.

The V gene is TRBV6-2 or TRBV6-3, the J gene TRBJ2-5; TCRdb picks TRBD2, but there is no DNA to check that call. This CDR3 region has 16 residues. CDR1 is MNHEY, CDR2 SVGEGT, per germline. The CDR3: CASSPYSGTSRETQYF.

CDR3: CASSPLGAGETQYF. V and J are TRBV18 and TRBJ2-5. The CDR3 spans 14 residues. Germline CDR1 and CDR2: KGHSH and LQKENI.

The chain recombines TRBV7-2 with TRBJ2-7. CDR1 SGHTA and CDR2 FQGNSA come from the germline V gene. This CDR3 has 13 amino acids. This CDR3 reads CASSLDELYEQYF. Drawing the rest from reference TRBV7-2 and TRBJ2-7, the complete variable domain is GAGVSQSPSNKVTEKGKDVELRCDPISGHTALYWYRQSLGQGLEFLIYFQGNSAPDKSGLPSDRFSAERTGGSVSTLTIQRTQQEDSAVYLCASSLDELYEQYFGPGTRLTVT.

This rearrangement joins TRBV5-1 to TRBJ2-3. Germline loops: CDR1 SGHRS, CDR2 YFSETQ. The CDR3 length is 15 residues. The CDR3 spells CASSLGQESTDTQYF.

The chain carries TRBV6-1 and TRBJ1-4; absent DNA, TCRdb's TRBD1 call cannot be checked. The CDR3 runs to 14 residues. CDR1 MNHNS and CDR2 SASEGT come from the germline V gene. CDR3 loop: CASSERGLVGKLFF.

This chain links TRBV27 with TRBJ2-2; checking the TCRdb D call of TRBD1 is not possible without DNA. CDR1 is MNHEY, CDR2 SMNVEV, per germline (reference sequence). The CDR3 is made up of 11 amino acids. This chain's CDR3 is CASGGAGELFF.

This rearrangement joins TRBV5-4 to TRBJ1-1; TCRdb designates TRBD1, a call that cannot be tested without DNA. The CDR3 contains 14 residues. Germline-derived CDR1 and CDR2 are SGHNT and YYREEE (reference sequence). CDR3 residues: CASSRGQLNTEAFF. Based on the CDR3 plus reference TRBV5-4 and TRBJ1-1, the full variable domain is ETGVTQSPTHLIKTRGQQVTLRCSSQSGHNTVSWYQQALGQGPQFIFQYYREEENGRGNFPPRFSGLQFPNYSSELNVNALELDDSALYLCASSRGQLNTEAFFGQGTRLTVV.

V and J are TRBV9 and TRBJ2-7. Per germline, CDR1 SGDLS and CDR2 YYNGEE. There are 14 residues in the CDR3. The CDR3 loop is CASSPRLNHYEQYF. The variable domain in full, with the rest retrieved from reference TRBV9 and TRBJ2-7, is DSGVTQTPKHLITATGQRVTLRCSPRSGDLSVYWYQQSLDQGLQFLIQYYNGEERAKGNILERFSAQQFPDLHSELNLSSLELGDSALYFCASSPRLNHYEQYFGPGTRLTVT.

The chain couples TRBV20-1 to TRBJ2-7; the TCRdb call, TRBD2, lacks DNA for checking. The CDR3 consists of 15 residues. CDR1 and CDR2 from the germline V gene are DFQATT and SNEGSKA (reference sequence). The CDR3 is CSAPHRAGGPYEQYF.